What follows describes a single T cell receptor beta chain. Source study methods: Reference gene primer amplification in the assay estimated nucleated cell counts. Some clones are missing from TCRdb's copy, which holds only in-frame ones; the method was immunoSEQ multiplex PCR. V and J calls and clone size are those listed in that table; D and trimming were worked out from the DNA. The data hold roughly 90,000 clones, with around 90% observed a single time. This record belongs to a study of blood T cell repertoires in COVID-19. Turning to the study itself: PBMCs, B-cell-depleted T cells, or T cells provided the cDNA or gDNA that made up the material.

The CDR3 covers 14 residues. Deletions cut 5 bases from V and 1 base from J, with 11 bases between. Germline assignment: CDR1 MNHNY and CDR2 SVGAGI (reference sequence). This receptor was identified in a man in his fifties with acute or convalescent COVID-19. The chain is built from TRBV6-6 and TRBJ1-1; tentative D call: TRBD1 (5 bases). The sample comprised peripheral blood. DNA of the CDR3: TGTGCCAGCAGTCACCTGACAGAGAACACTGAAGCTTTCTTT. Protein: CASSHLTENTEAFF.